What follows are 21 T cell receptor beta chains derived from one specimen sequenced in a study of blood T cell repertoires in COVID-19. Profiling relied on immunoSEQ multiplex PCR, and the TCRdb table lists in-frame clones only, not all of them. Seen here are around 140,000 clones, 65% to 85% observed once, and the top ten hold roughly 2%. The specimen was peripheral blood. The source of these receptors is a woman aged 60 to 75 with acute or convalescent COVID-19.

The chain links TRBV7-3 to TRBJ2-2; no clear D. Trimming took off 4 bases at V and 6 bases at J, with 9 bases between the two ends. This CDR3 is built from 13 residues. The germline gives CDR1 SGHTA, CDR2 FQGTGA. CDR3 loop: CASSSTIAGELFF. The CDR3 DNA sequence: TGTGCCAGCAGCTCTACGATAGCCGGGGAGCTGTTTTTT.

The chain links TRBV27 to TRBJ2-1; 9 positions match TRBD2. Germline V gives CDR1 MNHEY, CDR2 SMNVEV (reference sequence). J lost 4 bases, V lost 5 bases, and 9 bases had no gene match. The CDR3 has 16 amino acids. CDR3 sequence reads: CASSPTGTSRYNEQFF. DNA for the CDR3: TGTGCCAGCAGTCCTACCGGGACTAGCCGTTACAATGAGCAGTTCTTC.

The rearrangement joins TRBV5-1 to TRBJ2-1; D is undetermined. The CDR3 sequence is 14 residues long. Per the germline V gene, CDR1 is SGHRS and CDR2 is YFSETQ. The V end lost 2 bases, the J end lost 6 bases, and 12 bases lay between the germline ends. In DNA, the CDR3 is TGCGCCAGCAGCTTCATGCGGCCGTCCAATGAGCAGTTCTTC. It encodes CASSFMRPSNEQFF.

The chain joins TRBV7-9 to TRBJ1-5; D not certain. V gave up 4 bases and J gave up 4 bases, with 11 bases separating them. This CDR3 comprises 14 residues. The germline gives CDR1 SEHNR, CDR2 FQNEAQ (reference sequence). The CDR3 spells CASSSSARNQPQHF. In nucleotides, the CDR3 is TGTGCCAGCAGCTCCTCCGCTAGGAATCAGCCCCAGCATTTT.

The V call is TRBV29-1, the J call TRBJ2-7; 8 bases fit TRBD2. Germline V lookup: CDR1 SQVTM, CDR2 ANQGSEA. The V gene end was trimmed by 6 bases and the J gene end by 2 bases; junction bases not matched to a gene: 6. The CDR3 loop spans 13 amino acids. CDR3 residues: CSVWEAGAYEQYF. DNA of the CDR3: TGCAGCGTCTGGGAAGCGGGAGCCTACGAGCAGTACTTC.

A few counts support this clone. The chain is built from TRBV19 and TRBJ1-5, with a possible D match to TRBD1 (5 bases). This CDR3 has 14 amino acids. V shed 6 bases and J shed 2 bases, with 11 bases lying between them. The germline gives CDR1 LNHDA, CDR2 SQIVND (reference sequence). Written as DNA, the CDR3 is TGTGCCAGTAGCCAGCAGGGTGGCAATCAGCCCCAGCATTTT. Encoded protein: CASSQQGGNQPQHF.

The chain links TRBV19 to TRBJ1-6; 8 bases align to TRBD1. Per the germline V gene, CDR1 is LNHDA and CDR2 is SQIVND (reference sequence). There are 14 residues in the CDR3. V dropped 7 bases and J dropped 5; count of bases not matched to a gene: 4. This CDR3 is CASNRDRNNSPLHF. As DNA, the CDR3 is TGTGCCAGTAACCGGGACAGGAATAATTCACCCCTCCACTTT.

The chain joins TRBV11-2 to TRBJ2-7, with 7 bases fitting TRBD1. Germline V lookup: CDR1 SGHAT, CDR2 FQNNGV. Trimming took 2 bases from V and 1 from J; bases not matched to a gene: 5. The CDR3 runs to 15 residues. The chain's CDR3 is CASSLWDRGSYEQYF. CDR3 sequence (DNA): TGTGCCAGCAGCTTATGGGACAGAGGATCCTACGAGCAGTACTTC.

This clone was seen a handful of times. The chain links TRBV6-5 to TRBJ1-1; no definite D call. Trimming took 7 bases from V and 3 from J, leaving 9 bases between them. In germline, CDR1 is MNHEY, CDR2 SVGAGI. The CDR3 is 12 amino acids. In DNA form, the CDR3 reads TGTGCCAGCACCGGGTGGTACACTGAAGCTTTCTTT. This gives the protein CASTGWYTEAFF.

In DNA, the CDR3 is TGTGCCAGCAGTCTCCTTCCGATCCGAACAGGGTACACTACAGATACGCAGTATTTT. Amino acid sequence: CASSLLPIRTGYTTDTQYF. The chain links TRBV6-6 to TRBJ2-3; a weak D match, TRBD1 (6 bases). Germline V CDR1 and CDR2: MNHNY, SVGAGI (reference sequence). This CDR3 comprises 19 residues. Deletions cut 5 bases from V and 3 bases from J, with 27 bases between.

This clone was found a few times. The V call is TRBV5-4, the J call TRBJ2-7; 7 nucleotides match TRBD1. This CDR3 is 14 amino acids long. Germline V gene lookup returns CDR1 SGHNT and CDR2 YYREEE (reference sequence). V lost 3 bases and J lost 0; bases outside the gene matches: 3. CDR3 nucleotide sequence: TGTGCCAGCAGCTCCGGGACAGTCTCCTACGAGCAGTACTTC. Its translation: CASSSGTVSYEQYF.

This clone was counted a single time. The V call is TRBV5-6, the J call TRBJ1-6; 8 nucleotides align to TRBD1. V dropped 2 bases and J dropped 10; count of bases not matched to a gene: 5. This CDR3 comprises 14 residues. Looked up from germline, CDR1 is SGHDT and CDR2 is YYEEEE. The CDR3 DNA sequence: TGTGCCAGCAGCTTCGGGACAGGCATCTCACCCCTCCACTTT. It specifies CASSFGTGISPLHF.

This chain links TRBV5-6 with TRBJ1-5; the D is unclear. This CDR3 comprises 13 residues. Looked up from germline, CDR1 is SGHDT and CDR2 is YYEEEE. Between the trimmed V and J ends, which lost 4 bases and 4 bases, there was a span of 9 bases. The CDR3 here is CASSVARNQPQHF. CDR3 nucleotides: TGTGCCAGCAGCGTTGCTCGGAATCAGCCCCAGCATTTT.

V is TRBV19 and J is TRBJ2-3, with D possibly TRBD2 on 6 matching bases. In germline, CDR1 is LNHDA, CDR2 SQIVND (reference sequence). Trimming pared 9 bases from V and 0 bases from J, leaving 10 bases between. The CDR3 contains 13 residues. The DNA for the CDR3 is TGTGCCAGCCGGGGACTTAGCACAGATACGCAGTATTTT. Translation gives CASRGLSTDTQYF.

The sample holds one count of this clone. The chain carries TRBV12-3 or TRBV12-4 and TRBJ1-2; a possible D gene is TRBD1 (5 bases). The germline V and J ends were trimmed by 5 bases and 8 bases, with 9 bases remaining between them. The CDR3 is 11 amino acids. The CDR3 nucleotides read TGTGCCAGCAGTGCGCCAGGGGGCTACACCTTC. Protein: CASSAPGGYTF.

The J gene is TRBJ1-6, the V gene TRBV12-3 or TRBV12-4; 9 bases map to TRBD1. The CDR3 has 13 amino acids. With V trimmed by 9 bases and J by 10 bases, 7 bases remained unmatched. This CDR3 reads CASHRGLGSPLHF. Written as DNA, the CDR3 is TGTGCCAGTCACAGGGGGCTGGGCTCACCCCTCCACTTT.

This rearrangement joins TRBV2 to TRBJ1-4; the match to TRBD1 covers 9 bases. The CDR3 totals 14 residues. J was trimmed by 11 bases and V by 2 bases; bases with no gene match: 6. Germline V CDR1 and CDR2: SNHLY, FYNNEI. CDR3 sequence: CASSELQGAGKLFF. CDR3 in DNA: TGTGCCAGCAGTGAACTACAGGGGGCAGGGAAACTGTTTTTT. The variable domain in full, completed from reference TRBV2 and TRBJ1-4, reads EPEVTQTPSHQVTQMGQEVILRCVPISNHLYFYWYRQILGQKVEFLVSFYNNEISEKSEIFDDQFSVERPDGSNFTLKIRSTKLEDSAMYFCASSELQGAGKLFFGSGTQLSVL.

The chain has TRBV19 and TRBJ2-7; 12 bases agree with TRBD1. The CDR3 is 17 residues long. Germline V gene sequence: CDR1 LNHDA, CDR2 SQIVND (reference sequence). V was pared by 6 bases and J by 5 bases, with 14 bases of the junction left unmatched. CDR3 coding DNA: TGTGCCAGTAGGCCTACCCCCGGGACAGGGGGCGAGGACGAGCAGTACTTC. This translates into CASRPTPGTGGEDEQYF.

The gene calls are TRBV9 and TRBJ2-1, with unresolved D. V was shortened by 0 bases and J by 6 bases, with 10 bases between the two germline ends. CDR1 SGDLS and CDR2 YYNGEE come from the germline V gene. The CDR3 contains 14 residues. Here the CDR3 reads CASSVDLIVNEQFF. In nucleotides, the CDR3 is TGTGCCAGCAGCGTAGACCTAATTGTCAATGAGCAGTTCTTC. The full variable domain, rest sourced from reference TRBV9 and TRBJ2-1, is DSGVTQTPKHLITATGQRVTLRCSPRSGDLSVYWYQQSLDQGLQFLIQYYNGEERAKGNILERFSAQQFPDLHSELNLSSLELGDSALYFCASSVDLIVNEQFFGPGTRLTVL.

The chain has TRBV7-3 and TRBJ2-1; tentative D call: TRBD2 (6 bases). V gave up 2 bases and J gave up 8 bases, with 13 bases separating them. CDR1 and CDR2 (germline): SGHTA, FQGTGA. The CDR3 totals 14 residues. The CDR3 is CASSLQGLADEQFF. CDR3 in DNA: TGTGCCAGCAGCTTACAGGGACTGGCGGATGAGCAGTTCTTC.

V usage is TRBV7-3 and J usage is TRBJ1-1, with D possibly being TRBD1 (5 bases). V was shortened by 5 bases and J by 6 bases, with 7 bases between the two germline ends. Germline V gives CDR1 SGHTA, CDR2 FQGTGA. This CDR3 is 11 amino acids long. The CDR3 coding sequence is TGTGCCAGCAGCGGGGGGGCTGAAGCTTTCTTT. It encodes CASSGGAEAFF.